Each of the 20 T cell receptor beta chains below was sequenced from the same sample in a study of CD8+CD57+ T cells in acquired aplastic anemia. The study profiled TCR beta VDJ and CDR3 using genomic DNA as template. MiXCR was run by TCRdb on the reads, yielding one entry per CDR3 protein. The sample lists some 200,000 distinct CDR3 sequences; around half were seen once. It was patients with CD8+CD57+ cell expansion by flow cytometry who were chosen for sequencing. The sequenced sample consisted of sorted CD4+, CD8+, or CD8+CD57+ T cells (not recorded which) from PBMCs. All receptors come from a human donor with aplastic anemia.

The sample holds many counts of this clonotype. In DNA, the CDR3 is TGTGCCAGCAGCGTCAGAGGGTTGAGTGAGCAGTTCTTC. The encoded protein is CASSVRGLSEQFF. This chain joins TRBV7-9 and TRBJ2-1, with D tentatively TRBD2 (5 bases). CDR1 and CDR2 from the germline V gene are SEHNR and FQNEAQ (reference sequence). Deletions cut 5 bases from V and 9 bases from J, with 14 bases between. The CDR3 is 13 amino acids.

In its sample, this clonotype was seen many times. This chain uses TRBV7-8 with TRBJ1-2; TRBD1 is a possible D gene (6 bases). CDR3 size: 16 residues. Trimming left V 5 bases short and J 6 bases short, with 22 bases between. Per the germline V gene, CDR1 is SGHVS and CDR2 is FQNEAQ. CDR3 amino acids: CASSIMRARGRDGYTF. In nucleotides, the CDR3 is TGTGCCAGCAGCATAATGAGGGCCCGGGGGCGCGATGGCTACACCTTC.

J is TRBJ1-5 and V is TRBV24-1; the match to TRBD1 covers 7 bases. CDR3 length equals 15 residues. Germline CDR1 reads KGHDR; CDR2 reads SFDVKD. Trimming cost V 3 bases and J 6 bases; bases outside gene matches: 7. The CDR3, as DNA: TGTGCCACCAGTGATCGTAGACAGGGTGCTCAGCCCCAGCATTTT. Amino acids: CATSDRRQGAQPQHF.

The chain recombines TRBV11-3 with TRBJ1-2, with D unresolved. Germline V gene sequence: CDR1 SGHNT, CDR2 YENEEA. The CDR3 loop spans 13 amino acids. V was shortened by 6 bases and J by 8 bases, with 16 bases between the two germline ends. CDR3 coding DNA: TGTGCCAGCAGTCCCACCTCCCCATGGGGCTACACCTTC. Encoded protein: CASSPTSPWGYTF.

This clonotype appeared many times. The chain carries TRBV9 and TRBJ2-7; no reliable D call. This CDR3 contains 14 residues. The germline V and J ends were trimmed by 4 bases and 9 bases, with 20 bases remaining between them. Germline V CDR1 and CDR2: SGDLS, YYNGEE. The CDR3 region is CASSPRSYIGGQYF. CDR3 DNA sequence: TGTGCCAGCAGCCCTCGATCCTATATTGGTGGGCAGTACTTC.

In the case of this clonotype: A much bigger clone sits one base away, suggesting this may be a read error. The chain employs TRBV5-1 and TRBJ2-3; TRBD1 agrees at 7 bases. The CDR3 is 15 residues long. Germline CDR1 is SGHRS and CDR2 is YFSETQ. This CDR3 reads CASSLGDRVPDTQSF. CDR3 DNA: TGCGCCAGCAGCTTGGGTGACAGGGTACCAGATACGCAGTCTTTT.

Many counts were recorded for this clonotype. The chain uses TRBV9 and TRBJ1-4; 11 bases map to TRBD1. CDR1 is SGDLS, CDR2 YYNGEE, per germline. Trimming cost V 3 bases and J 8 bases; bases outside gene matches: 9. The CDR3 sequence is 16 residues long. The DNA of the CDR3 is TGTGCCAGCAGCGGCGGGGGAGGGACAGGGGGAGAAAAACTGTTTTTT. It yields the protein CASSGGGGTGGEKLFF. The complete variable domain, with remaining parts taken from reference TRBV9 and TRBJ1-4, reads DSGVTQTPKHLITATGQRVTLRCSPRSGDLSVYWYQQSLDQGLQFLIQYYNGEERAKGNILERFSAQQFPDLHSELNLSSLELGDSALYFCASSGGGGTGGEKLFFGSGTQLSVL.

About this clonotype: Here the CDR3 omits its conserved ending phenylalanine or tryptophan, so a read error is the likely source. The chain joins TRBV10-3 to TRBJ2-3, with 8 bases that match TRBD2. J was trimmed by 4 bases and V by 4 bases; bases with no gene match: 13. This CDR3 spans 17 amino acids. Germline V gene data show CDR1 as ENHRY and CDR2 as SYGVKD. CDR3 bases: TGTGCCATCAGTGGGCCGGACAGCGGGGGCAGTTCAGATACGCAGTATCTT. Translating it yields CAISGPDSGGSSDTQYL.

This clonotype was recorded many times. Its ends do not fully match the called genes, so a read error is possible. The rearrangement joins TRBV25-1 to TRBJ1-2, with TRBD1 matching 9 bases. This CDR3 spans 17 amino acids. CDR1 MGHDK and CDR2 SYGVNS come from the germline V gene. CDR3 in amino acids: CASRESGTGLNNYGYTF. The CDR3 nucleotides are TGTGCCAGCAGGGAATCCGGGACAGGGCTAAATAACTATGGCTACACCTTC.

This clonotype appeared once. This CDR3 is missing its conserved last phenylalanine or tryptophan, likely due to a read error. The V and J genes are TRBV2 and TRBJ1-1; a weak D match, TRBD1 (5 bases). The CDR3 runs 13 residues. Trimming left V 8 bases short and J 4 bases short, with 14 bases between. Per the germline V gene, CDR1 is SNHLY and CDR2 is FYNNEI. The CDR3 here is CASQGEVSTEAFL. CDR3 DNA sequence: TGTGCCAGCCAGGGCGAGGTGAGCACTGAAGCTTTCCTT.

The V and J genes are TRBV9 and TRBJ2-3, with D unclear. CDR1 is SGDLS and CDR2 is YYNGEE in the germline V gene. The V and J ends lost 5 bases and 2 bases respectively, with 21 bases between them. The CDR3 length is 17 residues. The CDR3 is CASSALDSRWPTDTQYF. The CDR3 region has the DNA TGTGCCAGCAGTGCCCTCGACTCCCGGTGGCCCACAGATACGCAGTATTTT.

This clonotype was seen more than once but under ten times. An end of the junction differs from the germline gene, which may be a read error. The J gene is TRBJ2-2, the V gene TRBV24-1; D is tentatively TRBD1 or TRBD2 (5 bases each). The length of the CDR3 is 11 residues. The V gene's germline CDR1 is KGHDR and CDR2 SFDVKD. The CDR3 here is CATRGTGELLF. The CDR3 bases are TGTGCCACCAGGGGGACCGGGGAGCTGCTTTTT.

CDR3 bases: TGTGCCAGCAGCTCCCGGGACAGGGGGCGGGAGACCCAGTACTTC. Amino acid sequence: CASSSRDRGRETQYF. The V and J genes are TRBV7-2 and TRBJ2-5; 12 bases align to TRBD1. Per germline, CDR1 SGHTA and CDR2 FQGNSA. This CDR3 is built from 15 residues. Germline trimming cut 4 bases from V and 5 bases from J; bases unmatched to any gene: 5.

The V call is TRBV10-3, the J call TRBJ2-1, with 7 bases lining up with TRBD2. Germline loops: CDR1 ENHRY, CDR2 SYGVKD. CDR3 length equals 15 residues. Germline trimming cut 3 bases from V and 7 bases from J; bases unmatched to any gene: 9. CDR3 sequence (DNA): TGTGCCATCAGTGATATTAGCGGGTCGAGGAATGAGCAGTTCTTC. Its protein product is CAISDISGSRNEQFF.

The CDR3 bases are TGTGCCACGCAGGGAAGCTCCTACAATGAGCAGTTCTTC. Translation: CATQGSSYNEQFF. The V gene is TRBV5-4, the J gene TRBJ2-1, with D possibly matching TRBD1 (5 bases). The CDR3 totals 13 residues. Germline lookup yields CDR1 SGHNT and CDR2 YYREEE (reference sequence). Trimming took off 9 bases at V and 0 bases at J, with 10 bases between the two ends.

The chain combines TRBV20-1 with TRBJ2-4; D not resolved. Trimming took 0 bases from V and 0 from J, leaving 6 bases between them. Germline V gives CDR1 DFQATT, CDR2 SNEGSKA (reference sequence). The CDR3 contains 14 residues. This CDR3 reads CSARDPLAKNIQYF. Written as DNA, the CDR3 is TGCAGTGCTAGAGATCCCCTAGCCAAAAACATTCAGTACTTC.

This clonotype was counted many times. The rearrangement links TRBV10-1 to TRBJ2-7; 11 nucleotides align to TRBD2. The J segment lost 5 bases and the V segment lost 10 bases, leaving 10 bases of the junction unmatched. There are 14 residues in the CDR3. The germline V gene encodes CDR1 WNHNN and CDR2 SYGVQD (reference sequence). The CDR3, as DNA: TGCGCCATTTCAACTAGCGGGAGTTACAACGAGCAGTACTTC. Translated: CAISTSGSYNEQYF.

In regard to this clonotype: The germline gene is not matched at one end of the junction; a read error may be the cause. This chain joins TRBV5-1 and TRBJ1-1; D remains unclear. Germline V lookup: CDR1 SGHRS, CDR2 YFSETQ. The CDR3 is 14 amino acids. The CDR3 spells CASSLGFGETEALF. The CDR3 nucleotides are TGCGCCAGCAGCTTGGGTTTCGGGGAAACTGAAGCCCTCTTT.

This clonotype appeared a few times. The chain uses TRBV25-1 and TRBJ2-1; TRBD1 matches at 7 bases. The J segment lost 3 bases and the V segment lost 8 bases, leaving 13 bases of the junction unmatched. Germline V CDR1 and CDR2: MGHDK, SYGVNS. The CDR3 spans 16 residues. The CDR3 is CASSRQTGRVYNEQFF. In DNA form, the CDR3 reads TGTGCCAGCTCTCGACAGACAGGGAGAGTCTACAATGAGCAGTTCTTC.

This clonotype was counted between two and nine times. The J gene is TRBJ2-2, the V gene TRBV25-1; D gene uncertain. There are 13 residues in the CDR3. The germline V and J ends were trimmed by 6 bases and 7 bases, with 12 bases remaining between them. Per germline, CDR1 MGHDK and CDR2 SYGVNS. The CDR3 region is CASRSRGGGELFF. Written as DNA, the CDR3 is TGTGCCAGCAGGTCGAGAGGCGGCGGGGAGCTGTTTTTT.